This is a list of T cell receptor beta chains from one sample in a study of shared clonotypes between healthy human individuals. TCRdb's copy holds only in-frame clones and misses some; the assay was immunoSEQ multiplex PCR. The table records fewer than 1.8 million clones, approximately 98.5% of them present only once. The sequencing input was naive CD4+ T cells sorted from blood. These receptors were collected from a man younger than 45 in good health. Both conserved end residues are part of each CDR3. The order of the fields is V gene, clone size, D gene, J gene, CDR3 protein, CDR3 DNA. The D gene is left open where the match is weak. Only some rows state a clone size, as once, few, many or a class for expanded clones.

v_gene: TRBV9; abundance: NA; d_gene: NA; j_gene: TRBJ2-7; CDR3aa: CAAGTYEQYF; CDR3nt: TGTGCAGCCGGGACATACGAGCAGTACTTC
v_gene: TRBV29-1; abundance: NA; d_gene: TRBD2; j_gene: TRBJ2-5; CDR3aa: CSAASGDQETQYF; CDR3nt: TGCAGCGCCGCAAGCGGGGATCAAGAGACCCAGTACTTC
v_gene: TRBV11-2; abundance: NA; d_gene: NA; j_gene: TRBJ2-1; CDR3aa: CASSLGEGRYNEQFF; CDR3nt: TGTGCCAGCAGCTTAGGCGAAGGTAGATACAATGAGCAGTTCTTC
v_gene: TRBV28; abundance: NA; d_gene: TRBD1; j_gene: TRBJ1-1; CDR3aa: CASSGTDEAFF; CDR3nt: TGTGCCAGCAGCGGGACAGATGAAGCTTTCTTT
v_gene: TRBV7-8; abundance: NA; d_gene: NA; j_gene: TRBJ1-2; CDR3aa: CASTADLANRGYTF; CDR3nt: TGTGCCAGCACCGCTGACTTGGCCAATCGAGGCTACACCTTC
v_gene: TRBV7-9; abundance: NA; d_gene: TRBD2; j_gene: TRBJ2-7; CDR3aa: CASALAGIYEQYF; CDR3nt: TGTGCCAGCGCACTAGCGGGAATTTACGAGCAGTACTTC
v_gene: TRBV14; abundance: NA; d_gene: TRBD1; j_gene: TRBJ2-7; CDR3aa: CASSQKGQGYLYEQYF; CDR3nt: TGTGCCAGCAGCCAAAAGGGACAGGGGTATCTCTACGAGCAGTACTTC
v_gene: TRBV28; abundance: NA; d_gene: TRBD1; j_gene: TRBJ1-1; CDR3aa: CASSFYRGETMNTEAFF; CDR3nt: TGTGCCAGCAGTTTTTACAGGGGAGAGACGATGAACACTGAAGCTTTCTTT
v_gene: TRBV15; abundance: NA; d_gene: NA; j_gene: TRBJ1-2; CDR3aa: CATSSRQQPPLDYGYTF; CDR3nt: TGTGCCACCAGCAGTAGACAGCAACCTCCCTTAGACTATGGCTACACCTTC
v_gene: TRBV19; abundance: NA; d_gene: NA; j_gene: TRBJ2-7; CDR3aa: CASSTSAYEQYF; CDR3nt: TGTGCCAGTAGTACTAGTGCCTACGAGCAGTACTTC
v_gene: TRBV13; abundance: NA; d_gene: NA; j_gene: TRBJ2-7; CDR3aa: CASRGAGRSYEQYF; CDR3nt: TGTGCCAGCAGAGGGGCGGGACGATCCTACGAGCAGTACTTC
v_gene: TRBV5-1; abundance: few; d_gene: NA; j_gene: TRBJ2-7; CDR3aa: CASSSTYEQYF; CDR3nt: TGCGCCAGCAGCTCCACCTACGAGCAGTACTTC
v_gene: TRBV2; abundance: NA; d_gene: NA; j_gene: TRBJ2-7; CDR3aa: CASSEINYEQYF; CDR3nt: TGTGCCAGCAGTGAAATCAATTACGAGCAGTACTTC
v_gene: TRBV18; abundance: NA; d_gene: NA; j_gene: TRBJ1-1; CDR3aa: CASSPPGQWNTEAFF; CDR3nt: TGTGCCAGCTCACCACCTGGACAGTGGAACACTGAAGCTTTCTTT
v_gene: TRBV10-1; abundance: NA; d_gene: TRBD2; j_gene: TRBJ2-7; CDR3aa: CASSEGGGFYEQYF; CDR3nt: TGCGCCAGCAGTGAGGGGGGAGGGTTCTACGAGCAGTACTTC
v_gene: TRBV28; abundance: NA; d_gene: NA; j_gene: TRBJ2-5; CDR3aa: CASTQLRGDETQYF; CDR3nt: TGTGCCAGCACCCAACTCAGGGGGGATGAGACCCAGTACTTC
v_gene: TRBV7-8; abundance: NA; d_gene: TRBD2; j_gene: TRBJ2-1; CDR3aa: CASSLVILAGYNEQFF; CDR3nt: TGTGCCAGCAGCTTAGTGATTTTAGCGGGGTACAATGAGCAGTTCTTC
v_gene: TRBV4-1; abundance: NA; d_gene: TRBD1; j_gene: TRBJ1-5; CDR3aa: CASSQTGTGNNQPQHF; CDR3nt: TGCGCCAGCAGCCAAACCGGGACAGGGAATAATCAGCCCCAGCATTTT
v_gene: TRBV7-9; abundance: NA; d_gene: NA; j_gene: TRBJ2-3; CDR3aa: CASSLEVSGDTQYF; CDR3nt: TGTGCCAGCAGCTTAGAGGTCTCGGGTGATACGCAGTATTTT
v_gene: TRBV11-2; abundance: NA; d_gene: TRBD2; j_gene: TRBJ2-2; CDR3aa: CASSQTSGRGAGELFF; CDR3nt: TGTGCCAGCAGCCAAACTAGCGGGAGAGGTGCCGGGGAGCTGTTTTTT
v_gene: TRBV28; abundance: NA; d_gene: NA; j_gene: TRBJ2-5; CDR3aa: CASSPLRETQYF; CDR3nt: TGTGCCAGCAGCCCTCTCCGGGAGACCCAGTACTTC
v_gene: TRBV6-5; abundance: NA; d_gene: TRBD1; j_gene: TRBJ1-2; CDR3aa: CASSQGQANYGYTF; CDR3nt: TGTGCCAGCAGTCAAGGACAGGCAAACTATGGCTACACCTTC
v_gene: TRBV10-2; abundance: NA; d_gene: NA; j_gene: TRBJ2-1; CDR3aa: CASSEVTSIVNEQFF; CDR3nt: TGCGCCAGCAGTGAGGTGACTTCAATTGTCAATGAGCAGTTCTTC
v_gene: TRBV5-1; abundance: NA; d_gene: TRBD2; j_gene: TRBJ2-1; CDR3aa: CASSQVLAGGHNEQFF; CDR3nt: TGCGCCAGCAGTCAAGTACTAGCGGGAGGGCACAATGAGCAGTTCTTC
v_gene: TRBV2; abundance: once; d_gene: NA; j_gene: TRBJ2-5; CDR3aa: CASSPGREIQQYF; CDR3nt: TGTGCCAGTTCACCTGGGCGGGAAATCCAGCAGTACTTC
v_gene: TRBV4-2; abundance: NA; d_gene: NA; j_gene: TRBJ1-3; CDR3aa: CASSQATGILSGNTIYF; CDR3nt: TGTGCCAGCAGCCAAGCGACAGGAATCCTTTCTGGAAACACCATATATTTT
v_gene: TRBV7-9; abundance: NA; d_gene: NA; j_gene: TRBJ2-3; CDR3aa: CASSHTDTQYF; CDR3nt: TGTGCCAGCAGCCACACAGATACGCAGTATTTT
v_gene: TRBV11-3; abundance: NA; d_gene: NA; j_gene: TRBJ1-1; CDR3aa: CASIILRAGTEAFF; CDR3nt: TGTGCCAGCATCATACTCCGGGCAGGGACTGAAGCTTTCTTT
v_gene: TRBV6-5; abundance: once; d_gene: NA; j_gene: TRBJ1-2; CDR3aa: CASSYGGTESYTF; CDR3nt: TGTGCCAGCAGTTACGGAGGGACGGAGAGCTACACCTTC
v_gene: TRBV9; abundance: NA; d_gene: NA; j_gene: TRBJ2-5; CDR3aa: CASSVGDGSLLGETQYF; CDR3nt: TGTGCCAGCAGCGTAGGGGACGGGAGTCTTTTGGGCGAGACCCAGTACTTC
v_gene: TRBV30; abundance: NA; d_gene: NA; j_gene: TRBJ2-7; CDR3aa: CAWRRTGEQYF; CDR3nt: TGTGCCTGGAGACGAACGGGCGAGCAGTACTTC
v_gene: TRBV5-8; abundance: NA; d_gene: NA; j_gene: TRBJ1-4; CDR3aa: CASSLGGRTNEKLFF; CDR3nt: TGTGCCAGCAGCTTGGGGGGGCGAACTAATGAAAAACTGTTTTTT
v_gene: TRBV29-1; abundance: NA; d_gene: TRBD2; j_gene: TRBJ2-1; CDR3aa: CSVDHTSGRHEQFF; CDR3nt: TGCAGCGTTGATCACACTAGCGGGAGGCATGAGCAGTTCTTC